This entry lists 28 T cell receptor beta chains sequenced from one sample in a study of blood T cell repertoires in COVID-19. Clones were sequenced by immunoSEQ multiplex PCR, and TCRdb holds only the in-frame ones, with some missing. The sample has under 200,000 clones; around 84% are singletons. Sample: PBMCs or T cells enriched from blood (not recorded which). These receptors came from a woman in her 50s who had recovered from COVID-19.

In its sample, this clone was seen once. The chain uses TRBV6-2 or TRBV6-3 and TRBJ1-3; 7 bases are shared with TRBD1. V gave up 2 bases and J gave up 2 bases; unmatched junction bases: 3. The CDR3 spans 15 residues. CDR1 is MNHEY, CDR2 SVGEGT, per germline. The DNA for the CDR3 is TGTGCCAGCAGTTACAGGGGGCCTACTGGAAACACCATATATTTT. Amino acids: CASSYRGPTGNTIYF.

The J gene is TRBJ1-1, the V gene TRBV4-3; D is perhaps TRBD1 (5 bases). V was shortened by 0 bases and J by 10 bases, with 12 bases between the two germline ends. The V gene's germline CDR1 is LGHNA and CDR2 YSLEER. CDR3 length equals 13 residues. The CDR3 nucleotides are TGCGCCAGCAGCCAAGATCGGGTGGGGGGAGCTTTCTTT. Its translation: CASSQDRVGGAFF.

As to this clone: The same CDR3 can be traced to other DNA sequences in this sample. This chain connects TRBV9 to TRBJ2-3; D possibly corresponds to TRBD2 (5 bases). CDR1 and CDR2 (germline): SGDLS, YYNGEE. This CDR3 has 13 amino acids. The V and J ends lost 2 bases and 3 bases respectively, with 7 bases between them. CDR3 sequence: CASSVGGTDTQYF. CDR3 nucleotides: TGTGCCAGCAGCGTTGGAGGAACAGATACGCAGTATTTT.

The rearrangement joins TRBV13 to TRBJ1-6, with 7 bases identical to TRBD1. The V gene's germline CDR1 is PRHDT and CDR2 FYEKMQ (reference sequence). The trim removed 2 bases at V and 0 bases at J, leaving 10 bases unmatched. The CDR3 has 19 residues. DNA for the CDR3: TGTGCCAGCAGCTTAAAATCGACAGGGAAGAGCTCCTATAATTCACCCCTCCACTTT. This sequence encodes CASSLKSTGKSSYNSPLHF.

The J gene is TRBJ2-1, the V gene TRBV6-2 or TRBV6-3, with 8 bases that match TRBD1. The CDR3 spans 15 residues. Per the germline V gene, CDR1 is MNHEY and CDR2 is SVGEGT. V gave up 3 bases and J gave up 4 bases; unmatched junction bases: 5. This CDR3 is CASSYTGGPYNEQFF. Written as DNA, the CDR3 is TGTGCCAGCAGTTATACAGGGGGTCCTTACAATGAGCAGTTCTTC.

This clone was observed a handful of times. The genes are TRBV3-1 (or the pseudogene TRBV3-2) and TRBJ1-1, with D perhaps matching TRBD1 (5 bases). Germline loops: CDR1 LGHDT, CDR2 YNNKEL (reference sequence). The length of the CDR3 is 11 residues. With 7 bases removed from V and 5 bases from J, the gap between germline ends came to 8 bases. For the CDR3, the DNA is TGTGCCAGCAATAGGGGTACTGAAGCTTTCTTT. It is translated as CASNRGTEAFF.

The chain is built from TRBV7-3 and TRBJ2-3, with TRBD2 identical over 9 bases. Germline CDR1 SGHTA, CDR2 FQGTGA. This CDR3 has 15 residues. After removal of 3 bases from V and 3 bases from J, the junction contained 4 bases not matched to a gene. CDR3 coding DNA: TGTGCCAGCAGCTTTGGGACTAGCCCGACAGATACGCAGTATTTT. Encoded protein: CASSFGTSPTDTQYF.

The chain recombines TRBV7-9 with TRBJ2-3, with 7 bases identical to TRBD1. Germline V gives CDR1 SEHNR, CDR2 FQNEAQ (reference sequence). V lost 5 bases, J lost 4 bases, and 12 bases stayed unmatched. This CDR3 has 16 amino acids. CDR3 region: CASSRGTATGADTQYF. CDR3 DNA sequence: TGTGCCAGCAGCCGAGGGACAGCGACGGGTGCAGATACGCAGTATTTT.

The J gene is TRBJ2-1, the V gene TRBV5-1; 15 bases are a match to TRBD2. Per germline, CDR1 SGHRS and CDR2 YFSETQ. With 4 bases clipped from V and 7 bases from J, the junction kept 6 bases outside the gene matches. The CDR3 runs 16 residues. This CDR3 reads CASSPMGLAGGNEQFF. Here the CDR3 DNA reads TGCGCCAGCAGCCCGATGGGACTAGCGGGAGGTAATGAGCAGTTCTTC.

The V call is TRBV21-1, the J call TRBJ1-6; whether TRBD1, the table's D call, matches the DNA was not checked. TRBV21-1 is reported as a pseudogene. The length of the CDR3 is 17 residues. The DNA of the CDR3 is TGTGCCAGCAGCAAACAGGGGGTAGGGGCCTCTAATTCACCCCTCCACTTT. Its protein product is CASSKQGVGASNSPLHF.

The rearrangement joins TRBV16 to TRBJ1-2; D is unclear. The V end was cut by 0 bases, the J end by 8 bases, with 7 bases between. Germline loops: CDR1 KGHSY, CDR2 FQNENV. The CDR3 extends over 12 amino acids. CDR3 region: CASSQSTEGYTF. DNA of the CDR3: TGTGCCAGCAGCCAATCCACAGAGGGCTACACCTTC. The full variable domain, completed using reference TRBV16 and TRBJ1-2, is GEEVAQTPKHLVRGEGQKAKLYCAPIKGHSYVFWYQQVLKNEFKFLISFQNENVFDETGMPKERFSAKCLPNSPCSLEIQATKLEDSAVYFCASSQSTEGYTFGSGTRLTVV.

This sequence joins TRBV27 and TRBJ1-1; 10 nucleotides agree with TRBD1. Germline CDR1 reads MNHEY; CDR2 reads SMNVEV (reference sequence). This CDR3 is built from 14 residues. The V segment lost 6 bases and the J segment 6 bases; nucleotides outside the gene matches: 7. The CDR3 nucleotides read TGTGCCAGCAGCTTCGGGACAGGGGTCTCTGAAGCTTTCTTT. It specifies CASSFGTGVSEAFF.

This chain's CDR3 is CASSPPSDTDTQYF. In DNA, the CDR3 is TGCGCCAGCAGTCCTCCTAGCGACACAGATACGCAGTATTTT. The chain has TRBV23-1 and TRBJ2-3; weak D call: TRBD2 (6 bases). TRBV23-1 is identified as an open reading frame with a role that is uncertain. The CDR3 extends over 14 amino acids. V lost 4 bases and J lost 2, with 10 bases in between.

CDR3 DNA: TGTGCCAGCAGTGTACAGTACTACGAGCAGTACTTC. This sequence encodes CASSVQYYEQYF. V is TRBV25-1 and J is TRBJ2-7; no clear D gene. With 4 bases removed from V and 3 bases from J, the gap between germline ends came to 7 bases. CDR1 is MGHDK, CDR2 SYGVNS, per germline. The CDR3 sequence is 12 residues long.

The chain joins TRBV5-1 to TRBJ2-3; possibly TRBD1 for D (6 bases). The CDR3 consists of 15 residues. The germline V gene encodes CDR1 SGHRS and CDR2 YFSETQ. Trimming pared 2 bases from V and 2 bases from J, leaving 12 bases between. The CDR3 loop reads CASSLNYRDTDTQYF. CDR3 in DNA: TGCGCCAGCAGCTTAAACTACAGGGACACAGATACGCAGTATTTT.

This clone was seen once. The CDR3 loop is CSVAGNSGANVLTF. Here the CDR3 DNA reads TGCAGCGTTGCAGGGAACTCTGGGGCCAACGTCCTGACTTTC. The V gene is TRBV29-1, the J gene TRBJ2-6, with D tentatively TRBD1 (5 bases). V was shortened by 4 bases and J by 0 bases, with 7 bases between the two germline ends. Germline CDR1 reads SQVTM; CDR2 reads ANQGSEA. CDR3 size: 14 residues. The whole variable domain, remainder taken from reference TRBV29-1 and TRBJ2-6, is SAVISQKPSRDICQRGTSLTIQCQVDSQVTMMFWYRQQPGQSLTLIATANQGSEATYESGFVIDKFPISRPNLTFSTLTVSNMSPEDSSIYLCSVAGNSGANVLTFGAGSRLTVL.

This sequence joins TRBV3-1 (or the pseudogene TRBV3-2) and TRBJ2-2, with TRBD2 as a possible D gene (6 bases). The CDR3 is 13 residues long. Trimming pared 4 bases from V and 8 bases from J, leaving 11 bases between. Germline CDR1 LGHDT, CDR2 YNNKEL (reference sequence). The CDR3 loop is CASSLLATGELFF. CDR3 coding DNA: TGTGCCAGCAGCCTACTAGCAACGGGGGAGCTGTTTTTT.

V and J are TRBV6-2 or TRBV6-3 and TRBJ2-7, with 9 bases aligning to TRBD2. V trimming: 2 bases; J trimming: 3 bases; junction bases outside the gene matches: 17. The CDR3 loop spans 19 amino acids. The V gene's germline CDR1 is MNHEY and CDR2 SVGEGT. The CDR3 protein is CASSYGASGMVWRIYEQYF. CDR3 bases: TGTGCCAGCAGTTACGGGGCTAGCGGGATGGTTTGGAGGATCTACGAGCAGTACTTC.

The chain recombines TRBV4-3 with TRBJ2-1, with TRBD1 as a possible D gene (5 bases). Germline-derived CDR1 and CDR2 are LGHNA and YSLEER. Trimming shortened V by 4 bases and J by 2 bases, and 12 bases separated the two germline ends. The length of the CDR3 is 15 residues. The CDR3 nucleotides read TGCGCCAGCAGCCGTGGGCAGGGCCCCTACAATGAGCAGTTCTTC. This encodes CASSRGQGPYNEQFF.

This clone was seen just once. The chain has TRBV28 and TRBJ2-1, with 12 bases fitting TRBD2. V dropped 4 bases and J dropped 9; count of bases not matched to a gene: 13. Per germline, CDR1 MDHEN and CDR2 SYDVKM. This CDR3 is 17 amino acids long. CDR3 DNA: TGTGCCAGCAGTTCTCCCGGTCTAGCGGGAGGGCCAGTTGAGCAGTTCTTC. Translating it yields CASSSPGLAGGPVEQFF.

The V and J genes are TRBV4-2 and TRBJ1-3, with 8 nucleotides matching TRBD1. The CDR3 loop spans 17 amino acids. V lost 2 bases and J lost 4; bases outside the gene matches: 10. The V gene's germline CDR1 is LGHNA and CDR2 YNFKEQ. In DNA form, the CDR3 reads TGTGCCAGCAGCCAACTTGCAGGGGGCGCCAGCGGAAACACCATATATTTT. Amino acid sequence: CASSQLAGGASGNTIYF.

J is TRBJ1-2 and V is TRBV12-5; weak D call: TRBD1 (6 bases). CDR1 and CDR2 from the germline V gene are LGHNT and FRNRAP. The CDR3 is 18 residues long. The V and J ends lost 6 bases and 8 bases respectively, with 31 bases between them. The CDR3: CASGGGIGTGRGIGGYTF. CDR3 DNA: TGTGCTAGTGGAGGTGGGATAGGGACCGGCAGGGGAATTGGCGGCTACACCTTC.

The rearrangement uses TRBV27 and TRBJ2-7; 7 bases agree with TRBD2. The CDR3 has 14 residues. J was trimmed by 2 bases and V by 5 bases; bases with no gene match: 6. Per germline, CDR1 MNHEY and CDR2 SMNVEV (reference sequence). This chain's CDR3 is CASSTGGFPYEQYF. The CDR3 DNA is TGTGCCAGCAGTACCGGGGGGTTTCCCTACGAGCAGTACTTC.

The chain is built from TRBV2 and TRBJ2-1; 8 nucleotides align to TRBD2. Trimming cost V 6 bases and J 2 bases; bases outside gene matches: 9. The CDR3 has 16 residues. CDR1 and CDR2 (germline): SNHLY, FYNNEI. The CDR3: CASRRGGGRTYNEQFF. Here the CDR3 DNA reads TGTGCCAGCAGAAGAGGTGGCGGGAGGACCTACAATGAGCAGTTCTTC.

CDR3 in amino acids: CASSPRTPPGELFF. The DNA of the CDR3 is TGTGCCAGCTCACCAAGGACACCTCCCGGGGAGCTGTTTTTT. The rearrangement links TRBV18 to TRBJ2-2, with D possibly being TRBD1 (5 bases). This CDR3 is 14 amino acids long. Germline loops: CDR1 KGHSH, CDR2 LQKENI. The ends were cut back, 2 bases at V and 6 bases at J, with 10 bases in the middle. Combining the CDR3 with reference TRBV18 and TRBJ2-2 gives the whole variable domain NAGVMQNPRHLVRRRGQEARLRCSPMKGHSHVYWYRQLPEEGLKFMVYLQKENIIDESGMPKERFSAEFPKEGPSILRIQQVVRGDSAAYFCASSPRTPPGELFFGEGSRLTVL.

The chain recombines TRBV27 with TRBJ2-1; 7 bases fit TRBD2. Looked up from germline, CDR1 is MNHEY and CDR2 is SMNVEV (reference sequence). After removal of 7 bases from V and 12 bases from J, the junction contained 18 bases not matched to a gene. The CDR3 has 15 residues. The CDR3 nucleotides read TGTGCCAGCACCTCGGCCAGCGGGGTTGTGGGGGTGCAGTTCTTC. Translating gives CASTSASGVVGVQFF.

The rearrangement joins TRBV11-2 to TRBJ1-2, with D uncertain. Germline V lookup: CDR1 SGHAT, CDR2 FQNNGV. This CDR3 is built from 13 residues. With 4 bases removed from V and 8 bases from J, the gap between germline ends came to 14 bases. The CDR3: CASSSDSIGGYTF. The DNA of the CDR3 is TGTGCCAGCAGCTCGGATTCGATCGGGGGCTACACCTTC.

The chain couples TRBV19 to TRBJ1-3; the D is unclear. Germline V gene lookup returns CDR1 LNHDA and CDR2 SQIVND (reference sequence). Trimming shortened V by 8 bases and J by 0 bases, and 11 bases separated the two germline ends. The CDR3 covers 14 residues. CDR3 in DNA: TGTGCCAGTGCCAGGCCGAACTCTGGAAACACCATATATTTT. Its protein product is CASARPNSGNTIYF.